Shown below are 21 T cell receptor beta chains from a single sample sequenced in a study of patients and donors after allogeneic stem cell transplantation. TCRdb processed the RT-PCR reads anew with MiXCR; each CDR3 protein has one entry. The table lists more than 850,000 distinct CDR3 sequences, 18% of them singletons. Sequenced sample: blood, either unsorted or a sorted T cell fraction (not recorded which). The receptor set was obtained from a human donor who was either an allogeneic HSCT recipient or a stem cell or donor lymphocyte infusion donor (not recorded which). It is not recorded whose cells these are; they may come from a transplant donor.

This clonotype has more than one count but fewer than ten. The V and J genes are TRBV15 and TRBJ2-1, with a weak D call TRBD2 (5 bases). V lost 5 bases, J lost 0 bases, and 20 bases lay in between. The CDR3 has 18 amino acids. Per the germline V gene, CDR1 is LNHNV and CDR2 is YYDKDF (reference sequence). CDR3 sequence (DNA): TGTGCCACCAGCGCCCCTCGCCGGGGTCAGAGCTCCTACAATGAGCAGTTCTTC. This sequence encodes CATSAPRRGQSSYNEQFF.

CDR3 nucleotide sequence: TGTGCCAGCAGTTTAACTGGAGTGGACAGCAATCAGCCCCAGCATTTT. It yields the protein CASSLTGVDSNQPQHF. The V call is TRBV12-3 or TRBV12-4, the J call TRBJ1-5, with unresolved D. Trimming left V 2 bases short and J 1 base short, with 12 bases between. The CDR3 consists of 16 residues.

This clonotype appeared many times. V is TRBV12-3 or TRBV12-4 and J is TRBJ2-7, with 10 bases identical to TRBD1. This CDR3 is 15 amino acids long. The trim removed 6 bases at V and 4 bases at J, leaving 9 bases unmatched. This chain's CDR3 is CASSPNMGQGYEQYF. The DNA of the CDR3 is TGTGCCAGCAGCCCCAATATGGGACAGGGGTACGAGCAGTACTTC.

The J gene is TRBJ2-7, the V gene TRBV4-1; D uncertain. Germline loops: CDR1 MGHRA, CDR2 YSYEKL. Trimming cost V 0 bases and J 3 bases, with 12 bases left between them. The CDR3 covers 15 residues. CDR3 nucleotide sequence: TGCGCCAGCAGCCAAGATGGTTGGGGTTACTACGAGCAGTACTTC. Translated, it gives CASSQDGWGYYEQYF.

The chain joins TRBV30 to TRBJ2-2; 10 bases agree with TRBD1. Trimming removed 3 bases from V and 1 base from J; junction bases left unmatched: 2. CDR3 length equals 15 residues. Looked up from germline, CDR1 is GTSNPN and CDR2 is SVGIG (reference sequence). The CDR3 coding sequence is TGTGCCTGGAGCAGGGACAGGGGGAACACCGGGGAGCTGTTTTTT. Its translation: CAWSRDRGNTGELFF.

This clonotype has just a few counts. The rearrangement uses TRBV9 and TRBJ2-7; possibly TRBD1 for D (7 bases). This CDR3 region has 16 residues. Germline V lookup: CDR1 SGDLS, CDR2 YYNGEE. V gave up 4 bases and J gave up 2 bases, with 19 bases separating them. CDR3 coding DNA: TGTGCCAGCAGCCCCCAGGGGGGACACCTGACCTACGAGCAGTACTTC. This sequence encodes CASSPQGGHLTYEQYF.

The chain carries TRBV6-2 or TRBV6-3 and TRBJ2-7; TRBD2 agrees at 11 bases. CDR1 and CDR2 from the germline V gene are MNHEY and SVGEGT. J was trimmed by 4 bases and V by 7 bases; bases with no gene match: 9. The CDR3 is 15 amino acids. Here the CDR3 DNA reads TGTGCCAGCACTTCGTTCGGGACTAGCGGTTACGAGCAGTACTTC. This encodes CASTSFGTSGYEQYF.

The rearrangement links TRBV15 to TRBJ1-2; D is unclear. The CDR3 loop spans 14 amino acids. Germline assignment: CDR1 LNHNV and CDR2 YYDKDF (reference sequence). V gave up 1 base and J gave up 3 bases, with 9 bases separating them. CDR3 nucleotide sequence: TGTGCCACCAGCAGAGTGGGCCGACACTATGGCTACACCTTC. Its protein is CATSRVGRHYGYTF. The full variable domain, rest sourced from reference TRBV15 and TRBJ1-2, is DAMVIQNPRYQVTQFGKPVTLSCSQTLNHNVMYWYQQKSSQAPKLLFHYYDKDFNNEADTPDNFQSRRPNTSFCFLDIRSPGLGDTAMYLCATSRVGRHYGYTFGSGTRLTVV.

The chain couples TRBV3-1 to TRBJ2-2; D is undetermined. The germline gives CDR1 LGHDT, CDR2 YNNKEL (reference sequence). There are 16 residues in the CDR3. V lost 6 bases and J lost 7, with 21 bases in between. The CDR3: CASSPLHVARGGELFF. For the CDR3, the DNA is TGTGCCAGCAGTCCCCTGCACGTGGCCCGAGGCGGGGAGCTGTTTTTT.

The chain recombines TRBV3-1 with TRBJ1-2; D gene uncertain. V was trimmed by 1 base and J by 5 bases, leaving 8 bases between them. Germline values: CDR1 LGHDT, CDR2 YNNKEL (reference sequence). The CDR3 has 13 residues. The CDR3 spells CASSQVASYGYTF. In DNA, the CDR3 is TGTGCCAGCAGCCAAGTTGCAAGTTATGGCTACACCTTC.

The V call is TRBV12-3 or TRBV12-4, the J call TRBJ1-2; D is unclear. The CDR3 runs 13 residues. Trimming shortened V by 3 bases and J by 0 bases, and 5 bases separated the two germline ends. CDR3 residues: CASSFRANYGYTF. The DNA for the CDR3 is TGTGCCAGCAGTTTTAGAGCTAACTATGGCTACACCTTC.

In this sample, this clonotype turned up a few times. This rearrangement joins TRBV6-2 or TRBV6-3 to TRBJ2-5; 8 nucleotides line up with TRBD2. This CDR3 comprises 13 residues. Germline values: CDR1 MNHEY, CDR2 SVGEGT. With V trimmed by 10 bases and J by 0 bases, 4 bases remained unmatched. CDR3 amino acids: CANARGDQETQYF. The CDR3 DNA sequence: TGTGCCAACGCGCGGGGGGACCAAGAGACCCAGTACTTC.

The chain carries TRBV28 and TRBJ1-2; D gene unclear. CDR1 and CDR2 from the germline V gene are MDHEN and SYDVKM. CDR3 size: 12 residues. Trimming left V 8 bases short and J 3 bases short, with 10 bases between. The CDR3 DNA sequence: TGTGCCAGCTGGGAAGGTTACTATGGCTACACCTTC. Translating it yields CASWEGYYGYTF.

The DNA for the CDR3 is TGTGCCAGCAGCTTAGGATCCGTCGGGGATCGGTCCTACAATGAGCAGTTCTTC. This encodes CASSLGSVGDRSYNEQFF. The V call is TRBV11-1, the J call TRBJ2-1; tentative D call: TRBD2 (5 bases). The CDR3 extends over 18 amino acids. Trimming removed 1 base at V and 1 base at J, with 17 bases between. Germline V gene data show CDR1 as SGHAT and CDR2 as FQDESV (reference sequence).

This clonotype was observed a handful of times. This sequence joins TRBV7-9 and TRBJ1-5, with a possible D match to TRBD1 (5 bases). CDR1 is SEHNR, CDR2 FQNEAQ, per germline (reference sequence). The germline V and J ends were trimmed by 5 bases and 7 bases, with 9 bases remaining between them. The CDR3 is made up of 12 amino acids. Here the CDR3 reads CASSPGPQPQHF. The CDR3 DNA follows: TGTGCCAGCAGCCCGGGACCGCAGCCCCAGCATTTT. Supplemented by reference TRBV7-9 and TRBJ1-5, the full variable domain reads DTGVSQNPRHKITKRGQNVTFRCDPISEHNRLYWYRQTLGQGPEFLTYFQNEAQLEKSRLLSDRFSAERPKGSFSTLEIQRTEQGDSAMYLCASSPGPQPQHFGDGTRLSIL.

The V call is TRBV29-1, the J call TRBJ2-2; 7 bases fit TRBD1. The CDR3 length is 20 residues. The ends lost 7 bases at V and 4 bases at J; junction bases unmatched: 27. CDR1 and CDR2 (germline): SQVTM, ANQGSEA. CDR3 in amino acids: CSAWAPSTGDRATSTGELFF. CDR3 DNA sequence: TGCAGCGCCTGGGCCCCCAGCACAGGGGATCGTGCTACGAGCACCGGGGAGCTGTTTTTT.

V gene TRBV25-1 combines with J gene TRBJ2-1, with a weak D call TRBD2 (7 bases). Germline CDR1 is MGHDK and CDR2 is SYGVNS. Trimming left V 3 bases short and J 5 bases short, with 17 bases between. The CDR3 is made up of 16 amino acids. The CDR3 sequence: CASSDQGGGTHNEQFF. The CDR3 coding sequence is TGTGCCAGCAGTGACCAAGGGGGGGGGACGCACAATGAGCAGTTCTTC.

The chain recombines TRBV28 with TRBJ2-1; 10 positions match TRBD2. Germline lookup yields CDR1 MDHEN and CDR2 SYDVKM. The CDR3 is 12 residues long. V shed 5 bases and J 9 bases; nucleotides not matched to a gene: 1. CDR3 amino acids: CASSSGRVEQFF. In DNA, the CDR3 is TGTGCCAGCAGTAGCGGGAGGGTTGAGCAGTTCTTC.

Ten or more counts support this clonotype. The CDR3 sequence is CASSLESRGSGDGYTF. DNA for the CDR3: TGTGCCAGCAGCTTAGAGTCGAGGGGGAGCGGGGATGGCTACACCTTC. The chain has TRBV7-6 and TRBJ1-2, with a weak D call TRBD1 (6 bases). CDR1 is SGHVS, CDR2 FNYEAQ, per germline. V was cut by 1 base and J by 6 bases, with 18 bases left in between. This CDR3 is 16 amino acids long.

This chain links TRBV5-5 with TRBJ2-5; TRBD2 agrees at 12 bases. Germline CDR1 is SGHKS and CDR2 is YYEKEE (reference sequence). V lost 0 bases to trimming and J lost 4 bases; unmatched junction nucleotides: 10. The CDR3 runs 18 residues. The CDR3 DNA follows: TGTGCCAGCAGCTTGGGGAGACTAGCGGGAGATAGGACAGAGACCCAGTACTTC. This sequence encodes CASSLGRLAGDRTETQYF.

The chain joins TRBV9 to TRBJ1-1; D unclear. Germline CDR1 reads SGDLS; CDR2 reads YYNGEE. Trimming took 3 bases from V and 1 from J, leaving 10 bases between them. CDR3 length equals 14 residues. CDR3 DNA: TGTGCCAGCAGCGCAGGTGACCGGAACACTGAAGCTTTCTTT. Protein product: CASSAGDRNTEAFF.